The clone carrying this T cell receptor beta chain has more than one count but fewer than ten. The antigen is not known. The data stem from a study of beta chain features in type 1 diabetes. Donors contributed one heparinised blood draw apiece, averaging roughly 100 mL. CD4+ cells of the naive, central memory, regulatory and stem cell-like memory types were sorted via CD45RO/CCR7/CD25/CD127/CD95/CD27. The ends lost 11 bases at V and 4 bases at J; junction bases unmatched: 7. This CDR3 contains 12 residues. Looked up from germline, CDR1 is SEHNR and CDR2 is FQNEAQ (reference sequence). General study findings and limits: Among all four CD4+ subsets, Type 1 diabetes patients had TCRB CDR3s that were moderately but significantly shorter. PCR might show a preference for shorter templates, equally across patients and controls.

cDNA synthesis used the whole RNA isolate, giving expressed TCRB sequences. Clones were sequenced by immunoSEQ multiplex PCR, and TCRdb holds only the in-frame ones, with some missing. Altogether tens of thousands of clones are present, approximately 61% being singletons, with the ten largest covering around 1.7%. V is TRBV7-9 and J is TRBJ1-2; 7 bases align to TRBD1. The sequencing input was Tregs from blood. This receptor was identified in a man aged 25-45 years with type 1 diabetes. Some clones in this sample may be carry-over from other donors' samples. In DNA form, the CDR3 reads TGTGCCGGAGGGACAGCTTCCTATGGCTACACCTTC. As protein: CAGGTASYGYTF. Together with reference TRBV7-9 and TRBJ1-2, the CDR3 gives the full variable domain: DTGVSQNPRHKITKRGQNVTFRCDPISEHNRLYWYRQTLGQGPEFLTYFQNEAQLEKSRLLSDRFSAERPKGSFSTLEIQRTEQGDSAMYLCAGGTASYGYTFGSGTRLTVV.